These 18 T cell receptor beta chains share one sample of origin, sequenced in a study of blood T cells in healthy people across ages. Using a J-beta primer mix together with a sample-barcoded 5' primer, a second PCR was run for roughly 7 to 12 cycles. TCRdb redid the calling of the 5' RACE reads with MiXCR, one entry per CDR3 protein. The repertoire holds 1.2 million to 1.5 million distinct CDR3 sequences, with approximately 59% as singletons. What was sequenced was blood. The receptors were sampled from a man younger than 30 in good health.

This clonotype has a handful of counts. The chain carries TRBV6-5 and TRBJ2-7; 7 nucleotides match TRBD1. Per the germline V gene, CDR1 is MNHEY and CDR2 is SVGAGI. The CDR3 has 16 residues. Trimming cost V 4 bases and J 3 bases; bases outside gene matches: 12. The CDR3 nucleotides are TGTGCCAGCAGTTCGCCGGGACAGCGGACGTACTACGAGCAGTACTTC. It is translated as CASSSPGQRTYYEQYF.

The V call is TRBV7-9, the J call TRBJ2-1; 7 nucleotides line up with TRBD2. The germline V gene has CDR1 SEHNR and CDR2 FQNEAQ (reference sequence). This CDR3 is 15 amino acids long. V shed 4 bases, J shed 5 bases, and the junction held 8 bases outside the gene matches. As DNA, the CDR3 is TGTGCCAGCAGCTCCTCAGGGAGGGCTGACAATGAGCAGTTCTTC. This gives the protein CASSSSGRADNEQFF.

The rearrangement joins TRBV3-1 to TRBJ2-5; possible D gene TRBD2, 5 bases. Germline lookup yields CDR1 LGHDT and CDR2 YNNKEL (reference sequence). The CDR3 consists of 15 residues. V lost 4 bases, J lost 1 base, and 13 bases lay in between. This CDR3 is CASSRATGVQETQYF. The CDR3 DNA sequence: TGTGCCAGCAGCCGGGCCACCGGGGTCCAAGAGACCCAGTACTTC.

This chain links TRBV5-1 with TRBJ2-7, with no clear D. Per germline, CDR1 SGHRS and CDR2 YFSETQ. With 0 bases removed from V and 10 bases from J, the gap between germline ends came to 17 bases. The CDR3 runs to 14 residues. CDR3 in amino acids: CASSLAESPATQYF. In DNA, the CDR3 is TGCGCCAGCAGCTTGGCCGAGTCACCGGCCACCCAGTACTTC.

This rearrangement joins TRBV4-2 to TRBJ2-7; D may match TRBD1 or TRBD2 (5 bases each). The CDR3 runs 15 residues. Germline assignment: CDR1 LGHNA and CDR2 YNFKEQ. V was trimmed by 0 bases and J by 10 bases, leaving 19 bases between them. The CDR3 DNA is TGTGCCAGCAGCCAAGAATGGACCCCACGTTGGGACCAGTACTTC. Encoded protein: CASSQEWTPRWDQYF.

Here the CDR3 reads CASSPERTLLTGELFF. CDR3 in DNA: TGTGCCAGCAGCCCAGAGCGGACTCTTCTCACCGGGGAGCTGTTTTTT. The chain joins TRBV7-2 to TRBJ2-2; D perhaps matches TRBD2 (5 bases). V was trimmed by 5 bases and J by 4 bases, leaving 17 bases between them. The CDR3 runs to 16 residues. The germline CDR1 and CDR2 sequences are SGHTA and FQGNSA.

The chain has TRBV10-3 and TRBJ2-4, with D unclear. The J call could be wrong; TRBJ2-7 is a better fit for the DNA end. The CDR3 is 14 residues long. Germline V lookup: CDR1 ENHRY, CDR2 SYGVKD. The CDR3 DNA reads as TGTGCCATCAGTGTGCGGCCGACGGTCTCCGAGCAGTACTTC. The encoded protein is CAISVRPTVSEQYF.

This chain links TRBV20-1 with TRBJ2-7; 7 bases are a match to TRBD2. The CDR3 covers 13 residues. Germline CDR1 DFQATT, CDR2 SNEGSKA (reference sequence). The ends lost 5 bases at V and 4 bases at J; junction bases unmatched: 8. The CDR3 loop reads CSAEGRGRYEQYF. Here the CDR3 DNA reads TGCAGTGCTGAAGGGCGGGGGAGGTACGAGCAGTACTTC.

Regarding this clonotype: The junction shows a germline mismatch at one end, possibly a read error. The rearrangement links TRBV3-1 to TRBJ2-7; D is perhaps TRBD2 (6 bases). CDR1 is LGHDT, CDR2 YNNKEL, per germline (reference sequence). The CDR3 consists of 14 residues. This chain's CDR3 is CASSQVDYSSEQYF. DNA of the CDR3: TGTGCCAGCAGCCAAGTGGACTACTCCTCCGAGCAGTACTTC.

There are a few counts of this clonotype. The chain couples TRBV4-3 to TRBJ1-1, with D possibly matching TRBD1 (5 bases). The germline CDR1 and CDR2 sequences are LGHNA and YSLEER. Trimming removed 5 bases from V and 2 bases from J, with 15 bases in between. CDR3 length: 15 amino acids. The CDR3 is CASSSDSRSNTEAFF. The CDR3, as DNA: TGCGCCAGCAGCTCCGACAGCCGCTCCAACACTGAAGCTTTCTTT.

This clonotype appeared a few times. The CDR3 coding sequence is TGCAGCGTTGAAGATCATCCTACTAGCGGAGAAGAGACCCAGTACTTC. Residues: CSVEDHPTSGEETQYF. The chain has TRBV29-1 and TRBJ2-5, with 8 bases identical to TRBD2. This CDR3 comprises 16 residues. J lost 3 bases, V lost 0 bases, and 9 bases had no gene match. Germline V gene sequence: CDR1 SQVTM, CDR2 ANQGSEA.

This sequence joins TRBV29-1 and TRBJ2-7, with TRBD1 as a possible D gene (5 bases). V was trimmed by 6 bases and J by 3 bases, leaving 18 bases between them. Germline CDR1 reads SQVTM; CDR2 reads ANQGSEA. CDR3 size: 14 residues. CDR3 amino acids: CSVAGHQSFYEQYF. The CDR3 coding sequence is TGCAGCGTGGCTGGACACCAGTCCTTCTACGAGCAGTACTTC.

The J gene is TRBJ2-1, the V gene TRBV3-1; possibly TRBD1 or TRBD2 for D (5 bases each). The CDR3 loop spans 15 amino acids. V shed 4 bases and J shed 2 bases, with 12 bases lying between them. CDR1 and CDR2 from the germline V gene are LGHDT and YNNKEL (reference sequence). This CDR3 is CASSPPGRPYNEQFF. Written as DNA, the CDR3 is TGTGCCAGCAGCCCCCCGGGACGTCCCTACAATGAGCAGTTCTTC.

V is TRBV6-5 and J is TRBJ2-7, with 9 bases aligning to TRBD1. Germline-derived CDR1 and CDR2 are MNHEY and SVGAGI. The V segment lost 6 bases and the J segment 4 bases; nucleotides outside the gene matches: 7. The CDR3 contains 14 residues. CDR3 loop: CASRRDRAVYEQYF. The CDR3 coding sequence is TGTGCCAGCAGGCGGGACAGGGCCGTTTACGAGCAGTACTTC.

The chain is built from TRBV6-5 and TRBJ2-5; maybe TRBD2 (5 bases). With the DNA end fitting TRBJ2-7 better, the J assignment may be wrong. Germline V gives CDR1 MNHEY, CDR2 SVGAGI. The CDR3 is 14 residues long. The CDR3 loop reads CASRSPIRGSEQYF. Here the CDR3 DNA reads TGTGCCAGCAGAAGCCCCATTCGGGGAAGCGAGCAGTACTTC.

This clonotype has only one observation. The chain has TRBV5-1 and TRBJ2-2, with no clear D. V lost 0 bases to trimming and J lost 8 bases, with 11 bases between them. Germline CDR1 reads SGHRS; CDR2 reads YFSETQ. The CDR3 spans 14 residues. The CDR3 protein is CASSLVPGWGELFF. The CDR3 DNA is TGCGCCAGCAGCTTGGTCCCCGGTTGGGGGGAGCTGTTTTTT.

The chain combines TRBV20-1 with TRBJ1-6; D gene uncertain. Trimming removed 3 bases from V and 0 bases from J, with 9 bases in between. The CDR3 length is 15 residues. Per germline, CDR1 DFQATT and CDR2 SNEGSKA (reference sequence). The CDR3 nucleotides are TGCAGTGCTAGGCGTGGCATCTCCTATAATTCACCCCTCCACTTT. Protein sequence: CSARRGISYNSPLHF.

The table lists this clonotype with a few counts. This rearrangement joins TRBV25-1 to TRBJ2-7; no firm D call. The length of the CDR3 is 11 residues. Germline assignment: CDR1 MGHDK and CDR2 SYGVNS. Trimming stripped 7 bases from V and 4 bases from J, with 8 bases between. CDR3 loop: CASMLAYEQYF. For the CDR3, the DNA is TGTGCCAGCATGCTCGCGTACGAGCAGTACTTC.